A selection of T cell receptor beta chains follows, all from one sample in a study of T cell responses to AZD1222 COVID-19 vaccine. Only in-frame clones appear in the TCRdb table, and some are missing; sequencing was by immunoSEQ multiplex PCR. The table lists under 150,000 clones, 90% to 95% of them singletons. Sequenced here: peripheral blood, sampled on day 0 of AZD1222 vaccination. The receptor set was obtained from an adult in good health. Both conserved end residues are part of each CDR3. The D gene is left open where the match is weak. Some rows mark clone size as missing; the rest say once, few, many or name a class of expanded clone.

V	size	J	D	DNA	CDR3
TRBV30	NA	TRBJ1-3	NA	TGTGCCTCGTCCGGGACTCCGCAAAACACCATATATTTT	CASSGTPQNTIYF
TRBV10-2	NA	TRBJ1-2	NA	TGCGCCAGCAGTGAGTCTCGGGCTCCTAACTATGGCTACACCTTC	CASSESRAPNYGYTF
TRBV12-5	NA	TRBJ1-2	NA	TGTGCTAGTGGTTTACCCCCTCAGGTTCTCTATGGCTACACCTTC	CASGLPPQVLYGYTF
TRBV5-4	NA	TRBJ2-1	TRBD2	TGTGCCAGCAGCTTGTGGACTAGCGGGAGTATTGAGCAGTTCTTC	CASSLWTSGSIEQFF
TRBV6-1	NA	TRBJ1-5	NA	TGTGCCAGCAGTGAAATTTGGTTCGGTCAGCCCCAGCATTTT	CASSEIWFGQPQHF
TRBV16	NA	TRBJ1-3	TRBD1	TGTGCCAGCAGCCAATCCCGTGACAGGGCCGGAAACACCATATATTTT	CASSQSRDRAGNTIYF
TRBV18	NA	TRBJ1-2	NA	TGTGCCAGCTCACCAACAGGGCCTGGGGATGGCTACACCTTC	CASSPTGPGDGYTF
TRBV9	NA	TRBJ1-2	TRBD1	TGTGCCAGCAGCCCCCGGACAGGCCCATATGGCTACACCTTC	CASSPRTGPYGYTF
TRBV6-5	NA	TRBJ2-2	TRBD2	TGTGCCAGCACCCCTAGCGGGAGACTTTCCGGGGAGCTGTTTTTT	CASTPSGRLSGELFF
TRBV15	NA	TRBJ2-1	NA	TGTGCCACCAGCTTTGAGCGGACATTGGTCTCCTACAATGAGCAGTTCTTC	CATSFERTLVSYNEQFF
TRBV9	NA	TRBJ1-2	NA	TGTGCCAGCAGCGTAGGACCGGGGGGCACTTACGGCTACACCTTC	CASSVGPGGTYGYTF
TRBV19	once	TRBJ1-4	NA	TGTGCCAGTAGTAGGACAGTGGCTAATGAAAAACTGTTTTTT	CASSRTVANEKLFF
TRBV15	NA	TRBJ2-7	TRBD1	TGTGCCACCAGCAGAGATGGCGGCGGGACAGGGAAAGGCGAGCAGTACTTC	CATSRDGGGTGKGEQYF
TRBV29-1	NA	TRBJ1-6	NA	TGCAGCGTTCGGCCAGGGTATAATTCACCCCTCCACTTT	CSVRPGYNSPLHF
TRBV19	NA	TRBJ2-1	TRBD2	TGTGCCAGTAGGCTAGCGGGATCAGCTCATGAGCAGTTCTTC	CASRLAGSAHEQFF
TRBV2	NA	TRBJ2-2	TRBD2	TGTGCCAGCAGTGAGCAGCGGGACCACACCGGGGAGCTGTTTTTT	CASSEQRDHTGELFF
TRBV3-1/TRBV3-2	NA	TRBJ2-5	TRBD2	TGTGCCAGCAGCCAAGATAAACTAGCGGGAGAAATAAAAGAGACCCAGTACTTC	CASSQDKLAGEIKETQYF
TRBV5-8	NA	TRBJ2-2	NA	TGTGCCAGCAGCTTGATCCTCGCACTCACCGGGGAGCTGTTTTTT	CASSLILALTGELFF
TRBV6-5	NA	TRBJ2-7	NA	TGTGCCAGCAGTTACTCGAAGTTCTTCGGATACGAGCAGTACTTC	CASSYSKFFGYEQYF
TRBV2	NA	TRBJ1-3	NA	TGTGCCAGCAGTGATGCGGGGGCAAACACCATATATTTT	CASSDAGANTIYF
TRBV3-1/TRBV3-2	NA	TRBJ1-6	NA	TGTGCCAGCAGCCCCCGGGACGGCTATAATTCACCCCTCCACTTT	CASSPRDGYNSPLHF
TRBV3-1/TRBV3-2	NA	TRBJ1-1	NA	TGTGCCAGCAGCCCGAACCTCCGGGGGAACACTGAAGCTTTCTTT	CASSPNLRGNTEAFF
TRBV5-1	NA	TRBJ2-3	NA	TGCGCCAGCAGCTTGGCTCCTAGAAAACACACAGATACGCAGTATTTT	CASSLAPRKHTDTQYF
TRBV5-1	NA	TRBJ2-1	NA	TGCGCCAGCAGCTTACAGGACTCCTACAATGAGCAGTTCTTC	CASSLQDSYNEQFF
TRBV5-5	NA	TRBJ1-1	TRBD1	TGTGCCAGCGCTGATTACAACAGGGGGTTTACTGAAGCTTTCTTT	CASADYNRGFTEAFF
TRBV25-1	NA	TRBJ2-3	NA	TGTGCCAGCAGTGTTACTGGGGGGGATACGCAGTATTTT	CASSVTGGDTQYF
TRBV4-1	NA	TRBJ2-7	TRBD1	TGCGCCAGCAGCCGGGGACAGGGAGCCTACGAGCAGTACTTC	CASSRGQGAYEQYF
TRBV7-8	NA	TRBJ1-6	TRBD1	TGTGCCAGCAGCGTACCGGGACAGCTTAATTCACCCCTCCACTTT	CASSVPGQLNSPLHF
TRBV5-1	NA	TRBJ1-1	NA	TGCGCCAGCAGCAGCGGCAACACTGAAGCTTTCTTT	CASSSGNTEAFF
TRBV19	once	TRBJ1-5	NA	TGTGCCAGTAGCCACTGGGGGGGACGGCAGCCCCAGCATTTT	CASSHWGGRQPQHF
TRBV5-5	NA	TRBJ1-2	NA	TGTGCCAGCAGCACCCCGGACAGATATGGCTACACCTTC	CASSTPDRYGYTF
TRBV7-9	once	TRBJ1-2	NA	TGTGCCAGCAGCTTAGCGCTTGGGCGGACACCTAACTATGGCTACACCTTC	CASSLALGRTPNYGYTF
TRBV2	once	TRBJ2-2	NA	TGTGCCAGCGTCTTCGGGAAACGGACCGGGGAGCTGTTTTTT	CASVFGKRTGELFF
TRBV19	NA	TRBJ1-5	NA	TGTGCCAGTAGTTTCCTCCAGGGTAGCAATCAGCCCCAGCATTTT	CASSFLQGSNQPQHF
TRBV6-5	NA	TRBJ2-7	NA	TGTGCCAGCAGTTACGGACAAAACGCCTACGAGCAGTACTTC	CASSYGQNAYEQYF
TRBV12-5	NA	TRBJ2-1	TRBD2	TGTGCTAGTGGTTTGGTACATTTTGGCGGGAGAGATGAGCAGTTCTTC	CASGLVHFGGRDEQFF
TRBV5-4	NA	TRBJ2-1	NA	TGTGCCAGCAGCTTGCGGGGTGAGCAGTTCTTC	CASSLRGEQFF
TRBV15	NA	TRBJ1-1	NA	TGTGCCACCAGCAGACGGGAGAACACTGAAGCTTTCTTT	CATSRRENTEAFF
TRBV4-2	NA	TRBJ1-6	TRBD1	TGTGCCAGCAGCCGCCCCGAGGGACAGGGGTATTCACCCCTCCACTTT	CASSRPEGQGYSPLHF
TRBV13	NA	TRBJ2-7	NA	TGTGCCAGCAGCTTTGGGCGGGACTCCTACGAGCAGTACTTC	CASSFGRDSYEQYF
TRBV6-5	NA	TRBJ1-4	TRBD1	TGTGCCACCGCGGACAGGGTTAATGAAAAACTGTTTTTT	CATADRVNEKLFF
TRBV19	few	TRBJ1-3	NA	TGTGCCAGTACGGGGTTACGAGGAGGGCGAGAGGGAAACACCATATATTTT	CASTGLRGGREGNTIYF
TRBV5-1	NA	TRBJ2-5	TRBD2	TGCGCCAGCAGGGAGGCGGGAGTGATGGAGACCCAGTACTTC	CASREAGVMETQYF
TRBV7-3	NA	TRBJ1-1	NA	TGTGCCAGCAGCTTCGGTCCCGGGCGGGGCGAAGCTTTCTTT	CASSFGPGRGEAFF
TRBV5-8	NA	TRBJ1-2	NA	TGTGCCAGCAGCTTGGGGATTTTTACTGGCTACACCTTC	CASSLGIFTGYTF
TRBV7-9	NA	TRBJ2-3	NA	TGTGCCAGCAGCTTTATAGCAATAGATACGCAGTATTTT	CASSFIAIDTQYF
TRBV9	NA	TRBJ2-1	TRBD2	TGTGCCAGCAGCGTAGAACACAGACTAGCGGGCTACAATGAGCAGTTCTTC	CASSVEHRLAGYNEQFF
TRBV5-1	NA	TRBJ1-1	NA	TGCGCCAGCAGCTTGTACGGGGACGCCGGAGGGGCTTTCTTT	CASSLYGDAGGAFF
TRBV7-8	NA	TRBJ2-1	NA	TGTGCCAGCAGCTTAGTCCCCACCTGGGAGGATCTTCAGTTCTTC	CASSLVPTWEDLQFF
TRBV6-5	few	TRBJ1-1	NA	TGTGCCAGCAGTTACCGGACAGTCGGGAACACTGAAGCTTTCTTT	CASSYRTVGNTEAFF